The rows below give T cell receptor beta chains drawn from one sample of a study of T cells in Graves' hyperthyroidism and ophthalmopathy. TCRdb itself ran the multiplex PCR reads through MiXCR, one entry per CDR3 protein. The table lists under 700,000 distinct CDR3 sequences, 16% of them singletons. The specimen sequenced was blood. Receptors originate from a woman in her late teens or twenties with Graves' hyperthyroidism. Each CDR3 is given with its conserved first and last residue. D genes are given only for firm matches. Rows may omit the clone size; those that give it use once, few, many or a size class.

>many|TRBJ2-7|TRBV20-1|-
CSARDIYEQYF
TGCAGTGCTAGGGACATCTACGAGCAGTACTTC
>many|TRBJ1-1|TRBV5-4|-
CASSLETSNTEAFF
TGTGCCAGCAGCCTGGAAACATCGAACACTGAAGCTTTCTTT
>few|TRBJ2-7|TRBV12-3/TRBV12-4|-
CASSLATGRTREQYF
TGTGCCAGCAGTTTAGCGACAGGACGAACTCGCGAGCAGTACTTC
>-|TRBJ1-1|TRBV5-4|-
CASSLARSQRTEAFF
TGTGCCAGCAGCTTGGCCCGAAGTCAACGGACTGAAGCTTTCTTT
>few|TRBJ2-3|TRBV12-5|-
CASGTSADTQYF
TGTGCTAGTGGAACCAGCGCAGATACGCAGTATTTT
>few|TRBJ2-3|TRBV3-1|-
CASSQVLTDTQYF
TGTGCCAGCAGCCAAGTTTTAACCGATACGCAGTATTTT
>-|TRBJ2-7|TRBV28|-
CASSLRIYEQYF
TGTGCCAGCAGTTTACGAATCTACGAGCAGTACTTC
>many|TRBJ1-2|TRBV30|-
CAWSRDRVGYTF
TGTGCCTGGAGTCGGGATAGGGTCGGCTACACCTTC
>many|TRBJ2-7|TRBV20-1|TRBD2
CSAETGTSDVHEQYF
TGCAGTGCTGAAACCGGGACTAGCGACGTCCACGAGCAGTACTTC
>-|TRBJ1-1|TRBV4-2|-
CASSQEDGQDLNTEAFF
TGTGCCAGCAGCCAAGAAGACGGACAAGATTTGAACACTGAAGCTTTCTTT
>-|TRBJ2-2|TRBV2|-
CPSSPTASSPGELFF
TGTCCCAGCAGTCCGACAGCGAGTAGTCCCGGGGAGCTGTTTTTT
>-|TRBJ1-4|TRBV15|-
CATTTGTTNEKLFF
TGTGCCACCACCACAGGGACAACTAATGAAAAACTGTTTTTT
>-|TRBJ2-7|TRBV7-8|TRBD2
CASRQREGGFFHEQYF
TGTGCCAGCAGGCAGCGGGAGGGTGGTTTTTTCCACGAGCAGTACTTC
>few|TRBJ1-1|TRBV27|-
CASSTLWKVNTEAFF
TGTGCCAGCAGCACCCTTTGGAAGGTGAACACTGAAGCTTTCTTT
>many|TRBJ2-7|TRBV6-1|-
CASSEASVYEQYF
TGTGCCAGCAGTGAAGCGTCCGTCTACGAGCAGTACTTC
>many|TRBJ1-2|TRBV11-2|-
CASSWGGRAYGYTF
TGTGCCAGCAGCTGGGGGGGTAGGGCATATGGCTACACCTTC
>many|TRBJ2-5|TRBV7-8|-
CASSWPPDSPDGETQYF
TGTGCCAGCAGCTGGCCCCCAGACAGCCCAGATGGAGAGACCCAGTACTTC
>-|TRBJ2-7|TRBV12-3/TRBV12-4|-
CASSLERNYEQYF
TGTGCCAGCAGCCTTGAAAGAAACTACGAGCAGTACTTC
>few|TRBJ1-1|TRBV11-3|-
CASRGENTEAFF
TGTGCCAGCCGGGGGGAGAATACTGAAGCTTTCTTT
>-|TRBJ1-5|TRBV12-3/TRBV12-4|-
CASSFGDLGPQHF
TGTGCCAGCAGTTTCGGGGACTTGGGACCCCAGCATTTT
>few|TRBJ2-7|TRBV10-2|-
CASSETAGPRYEQYF
TGCGCCAGCAGTGAGACGGCGGGCCCTCGGTACGAGCAGTACTTC
>few|TRBJ1-5|TRBV5-8|TRBD1
CASSHDRVQPQHF
TGTGCCAGCAGCCACGACAGGGTACAGCCCCAGCATTTT
>-|TRBJ1-1|TRBV12-3/TRBV12-4|-
CASMRGGGTEAFF
TGTGCCAGCATGAGGGGGGGAGGAACTGAAGCTTTCTTT
>many|TRBJ1-1|TRBV12-3/TRBV12-4|TRBD1
CASSKQGLNTEAFF
TGTGCCAGCAGTAAACAGGGGTTGAACACTGAAGCTTTCTTT
>-|TRBJ2-7|TRBV5-1|TRBD2
CASSKLAGGLYEQYF
TGCGCCAGCAGCAAGCTAGCGGGAGGATTATACGAGCAGTACTTC
>many|TRBJ2-2|TRBV28|-
CASSLSGELFF
TGCGCCAGCAGCTTGTCCGGGGAGCTGTTTTTT
>-|TRBJ1-2|TRBV7-2|-
CASSLVGGGDLHGYTF
TGTGCCAGCAGCTTAGTCGGGGGGGGGGACCTCCATGGCTACACCTTC
>many|TRBJ2-1|TRBV20-1|TRBD2
CSARDLEREEINEQFF
TGCAGTGCTAGAGATCTGGAGCGGGAGGAAATAAATGAGCAGTTCTTC
>many|TRBJ2-1|TRBV12-3/TRBV12-4|TRBD1
CASSLQGAKQFF
TGTGCCAGCAGTTTACAGGGGGCGAAGCAGTTCTTC
>many|TRBJ2-3|TRBV2|-
CASKSSAATDTQYF
TGTGCCAGCAAATCGAGTGCAGCCACAGATACGCAGTATTTT
>many|TRBJ2-3|TRBV6-1|-
CASSSGGTDTQYF
TGTGCCAGCAGTTCAGGGGGGACAGATACGCAGTATTTT
>many|TRBJ2-7|TRBV7-2|-
CASSLRLYYEQYF
TGTGCCAGCAGCTTAAGGCTGTACTACGAGCAGTACTTC
>many|TRBJ2-7|TRBV7-8|TRBD1
CASSDGTDYEQYF
TGTGCCAGCAGCGACGGGACAGACTACGAGCAGTACTTC
>many|TRBJ2-1|TRBV18|TRBD2
CASSPASGSPEQFF
TGTGCCAGCTCACCAGCTAGCGGGAGTCCTGAGCAGTTCTTC
>-|TRBJ2-1|TRBV20-1|TRBD2
CSASSSGVMDEQFF
TGCAGTGCTAGCAGTAGCGGGGTAATGGATGAGCAGTTCTTC
>-|TRBJ2-3|TRBV27|TRBD2
CASSRLAGTDAQYF
TGTGCCAGCAGTCGACTAGCGGGCACAGATGCGCAGTATTTT
>-|TRBJ2-7|TRBV5-1|-
CASSLEVGEQYF
TGCGCCAGCAGCTTGGAGGTAGGCGAGCAGTACTTC
>many|TRBJ1-1|TRBV10-3|-
CAISAGKMNTEAFF
TGTGCCATCAGTGCCGGGAAGATGAACACTGAAGCTTTCTTT
>-|TRBJ2-2|TRBV24-1|TRBD1
CATSRQGALGGEPFF
TGTGCCACCTCGAGACAGGGGGCGCTTGGCGGGGAGCCGTTTTTT
>-|TRBJ2-7|TRBV19|-
CASSASTGEVYEQYF
TGTGCCAGTAGTGCTTCAACAGGGGAGGTTTACGAGCAGTACTTC
>-|TRBJ1-1|TRBV27|-
CASSFSLEGRTVEAFF
TGTGCCAGCAGTTTCTCTTTGGAAGGGAGGACAGTTGAAGCTTTCTTT
>-|TRBJ2-2|TRBV30|-
CAWSVKGAGELFF
TGTGCCTGGAGTGTAAAGGGGGCCGGGGAGCTGTTTTTT
>few|TRBJ2-7|TRBV7-2|-
CASSQGQDSSYEQYF
TGTGCCAGCAGCCAGGGTCAGGACAGCTCCTACGAGCAGTACTTC
>-|TRBJ1-2|TRBV6-5|-
CASSYVGQGYGYTF
TGTGCCAGCAGTTACGTCGGGCAGGGATATGGCTACACCTTC